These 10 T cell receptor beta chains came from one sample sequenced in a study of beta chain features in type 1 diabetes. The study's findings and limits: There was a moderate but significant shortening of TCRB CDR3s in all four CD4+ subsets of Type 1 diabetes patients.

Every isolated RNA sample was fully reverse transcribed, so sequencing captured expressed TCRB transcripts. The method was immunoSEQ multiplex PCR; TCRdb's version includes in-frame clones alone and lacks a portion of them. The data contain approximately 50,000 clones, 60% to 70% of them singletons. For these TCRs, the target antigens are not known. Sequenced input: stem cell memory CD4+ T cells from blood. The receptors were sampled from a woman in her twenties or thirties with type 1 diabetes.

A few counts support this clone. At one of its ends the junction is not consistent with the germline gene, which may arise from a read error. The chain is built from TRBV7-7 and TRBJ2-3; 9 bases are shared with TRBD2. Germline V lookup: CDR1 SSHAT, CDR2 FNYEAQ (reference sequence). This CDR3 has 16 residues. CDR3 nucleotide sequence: TGTGCTAGCAGCATAACGACTAGCGGATACACAGATACGCAGTATTTT. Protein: CASSITTSGYTDTQYF.

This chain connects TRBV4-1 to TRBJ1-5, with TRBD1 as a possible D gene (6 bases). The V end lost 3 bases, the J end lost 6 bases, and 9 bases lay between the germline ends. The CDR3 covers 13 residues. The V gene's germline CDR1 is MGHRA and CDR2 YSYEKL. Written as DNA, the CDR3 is TGCGCCAGCAGCCAGACAGGCCTTCAGCCCCAGCATTTT. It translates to CASSQTGLQPQHF.

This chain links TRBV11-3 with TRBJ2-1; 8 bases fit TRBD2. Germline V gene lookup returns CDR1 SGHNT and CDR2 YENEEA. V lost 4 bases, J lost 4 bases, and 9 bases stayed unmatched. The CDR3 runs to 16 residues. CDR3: CASSSPAGAGYNEQFF. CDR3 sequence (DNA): TGTGCCAGCAGCTCCCCAGCGGGAGCTGGATACAATGAGCAGTTCTTC.

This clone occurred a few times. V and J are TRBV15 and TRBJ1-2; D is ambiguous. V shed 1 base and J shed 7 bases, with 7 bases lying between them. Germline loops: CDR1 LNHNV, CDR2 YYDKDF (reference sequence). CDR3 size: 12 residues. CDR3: CATSRAQAGYTF. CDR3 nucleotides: TGTGCCACCAGCAGAGCCCAGGCTGGCTACACCTTC. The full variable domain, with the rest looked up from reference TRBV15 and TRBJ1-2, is DAMVIQNPRYQVTQFGKPVTLSCSQTLNHNVMYWYQQKSSQAPKLLFHYYDKDFNNEADTPDNFQSRRPNTSFCFLDIRSPGLGDTAMYLCATSRAQAGYTFGSGTRLTVV.

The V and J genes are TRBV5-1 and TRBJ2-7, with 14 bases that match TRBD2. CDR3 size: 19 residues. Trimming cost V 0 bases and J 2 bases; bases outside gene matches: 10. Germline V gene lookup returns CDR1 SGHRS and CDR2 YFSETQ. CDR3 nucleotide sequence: TGCGCCAGCAGCTTGGGACTAGCGGGAGGGCAATGGTTCGCCTACGAGCAGTACTTC. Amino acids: CASSLGLAGGQWFAYEQYF.

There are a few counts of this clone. CDR3: CATSRDRENEQFF. CDR3 sequence (DNA): TGTGCCACCAGCAGAGATCGTGAGAATGAGCAGTTCTTC. The chain recombines TRBV15 with TRBJ2-1; D ambiguous. The V end was cut by 0 bases, the J end by 7 bases, with 7 bases between. Per the germline V gene, CDR1 is LNHNV and CDR2 is YYDKDF (reference sequence). This CDR3 contains 13 residues.

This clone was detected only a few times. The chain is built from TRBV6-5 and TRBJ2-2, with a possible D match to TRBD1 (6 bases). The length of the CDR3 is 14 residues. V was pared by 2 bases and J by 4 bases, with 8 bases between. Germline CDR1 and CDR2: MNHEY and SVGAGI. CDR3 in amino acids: CASSYSRGTGELFF. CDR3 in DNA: TGTGCCAGCAGTTACAGCAGGGGCACCGGGGAGCTGTTTTTT.

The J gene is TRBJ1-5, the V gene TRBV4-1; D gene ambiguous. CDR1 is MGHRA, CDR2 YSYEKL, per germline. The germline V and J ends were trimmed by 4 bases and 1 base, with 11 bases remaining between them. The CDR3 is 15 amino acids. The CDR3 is CASSRLPGSNQPQHF. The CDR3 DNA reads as TGCGCCAGCAGCCGACTACCAGGAAGCAATCAGCCCCAGCATTTT.

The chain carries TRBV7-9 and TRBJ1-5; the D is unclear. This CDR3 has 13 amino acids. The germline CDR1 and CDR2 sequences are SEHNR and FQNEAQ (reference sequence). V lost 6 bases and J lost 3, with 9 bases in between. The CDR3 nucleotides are TGTGCCAGCAGGAGGGATACCAATCAGCCCCAGCATTTT. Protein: CASRRDTNQPQHF. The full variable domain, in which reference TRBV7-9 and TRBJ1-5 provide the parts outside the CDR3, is DTGVSQNPRHKITKRGQNVTFRCDPISEHNRLYWYRQTLGQGPEFLTYFQNEAQLEKSRLLSDRFSAERPKGSFSTLEIQRTEQGDSAMYLCASRRDTNQPQHFGDGTRLSIL.

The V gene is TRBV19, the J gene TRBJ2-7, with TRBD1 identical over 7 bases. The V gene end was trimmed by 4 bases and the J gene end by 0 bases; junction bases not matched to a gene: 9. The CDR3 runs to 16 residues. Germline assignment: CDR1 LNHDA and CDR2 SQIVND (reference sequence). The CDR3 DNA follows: TGTGCCAGTAGTAGACGACAGGGTTCGATCTCCTACGAGCAGTACTTC. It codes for CASSRRQGSISYEQYF.